This passage covers 28 T cell receptor beta chains from one sample sequenced in a study of T-cell memory formation after mild COVID-19. Each CDR3 protein is one row after TCRdb ran MiXCR on the 5' RACE reads. Seen here are hundreds of thousands of distinct CDR3 sequences, 15% to 20% observed once, and the top ten hold about 23%. Material: PBMCs or a T cell subset sorted from them (not recorded which). The receptor source for this set is a man younger than 30 who had mild COVID-19 (a few samples of this study predate the infection). Cell type and time point are not known.

The J gene is TRBJ2-3, the V gene TRBV15; 8 bases agree with TRBD2. The CDR3 sequence is 17 residues long. V was pared by 1 base and J by 2 bases, with 8 bases of the junction left unmatched. Germline V gene sequence: CDR1 LNHNV, CDR2 YYDKDF (reference sequence). The CDR3 loop is CATSRVRGGRPTDTQYF. The CDR3, as DNA: TGTGCCACCAGCAGAGTACGGGGGGGACGTCCCACAGATACGCAGTATTTT.

Only a few counts were recorded for this clonotype. DNA for the CDR3: TGTGCCAGCAGCTTAGCGTTGAGGTCAGATACGCAGTATTTT. As protein: CASSLALRSDTQYF. The chain has TRBV7-4 and TRBJ2-3; D gene unclear. Per the germline V gene, CDR1 is SGHVT and CDR2 is SQSDAQ. The V end was cut by 0 bases, the J end by 4 bases, with 8 bases between. The CDR3 spans 14 residues.

This clonotype was picked up a small number of times. The V and J genes are TRBV6-5 and TRBJ2-4; 9 bases line up with TRBD2. The CDR3 has 15 residues. Germline V lookup: CDR1 MNHEY, CDR2 SVGAGI. V gave up 5 bases and J gave up 5 bases; unmatched junction bases: 7. In nucleotides, the CDR3 is TGTGCCAGCAGTCCCTCGGCGGGGGGGGAAAACATTCAGTACTTC. It encodes CASSPSAGGENIQYF.

This rearrangement joins TRBV12-3 or TRBV12-4 to TRBJ2-3; D gene uncertain. CDR3 size: 16 residues. Trimming shortened V by 4 bases and J by 2 bases, and 16 bases separated the two germline ends. The CDR3 nucleotides are TGTGCCAGCAGTTCCGTGTTTTCTGCTACCACAGATACGCAGTATTTT. The encoded protein is CASSSVFSATTDTQYF.

The V call is TRBV6-6, the J call TRBJ2-4; D is possibly TRBD1 (6 bases). The CDR3 has 14 residues. V was trimmed by 6 bases and J by 0 bases, leaving 9 bases between them. Germline V gene sequence: CDR1 MNHNY, CDR2 SVGAGI (reference sequence). This CDR3 reads CASRGQLAKNIQYF. Written as DNA, the CDR3 is TGTGCCAGCAGAGGACAGTTAGCCAAAAACATTCAGTACTTC.

A few counts support this clonotype. The chain uses TRBV29-1 and TRBJ2-3, with 8 nucleotides matching TRBD2. The V segment lost 6 bases and the J segment 5 bases; nucleotides outside the gene matches: 7. The CDR3 loop spans 13 amino acids. Germline loops: CDR1 SQVTM, CDR2 ANQGSEA. The CDR3 bases are TGCAGCGTCGGGGGACTAGACGGAGATACGCAGTATTTT. Its protein is CSVGGLDGDTQYF.

This clonotype has at least ten counts. The V call is TRBV11-2, the J call TRBJ2-2; D remains ambiguous. CDR3 length equals 11 residues. Per germline, CDR1 SGHAT and CDR2 FQNNGV. Trimming removed 5 bases at V and 6 bases at J, with 4 bases between. The CDR3 nucleotides read TGTGCCAGCAGCCCTCCCGGGGAGCTGTTTTTT. The encoded protein is CASSPPGELFF.

Only a few counts were recorded for this clonotype. V gene TRBV6-1 combines with J gene TRBJ2-3, with a weak D call TRBD2 (5 bases). Trimming took off 4 bases at V and 2 bases at J, with 13 bases between the two ends. CDR3 size: 15 residues. The germline V gene encodes CDR1 MNHNS and CDR2 SASEGT. The CDR3 region has the DNA TGTGCCAGCAGTGCCTTGGGCCTAGCCACAGATACGCAGTATTTT. It specifies CASSALGLATDTQYF.

This clonotype was picked up a small number of times. The rearrangement links TRBV12-3 or TRBV12-4 to TRBJ1-1; D is possibly TRBD1 (5 bases). The CDR3 covers 15 residues. V was pared by 6 bases and J by 5 bases, with 19 bases between. CDR3 sequence reads: CASRSQPGLQTEAFF. For the CDR3, the DNA is TGTGCCAGCAGGAGCCAACCAGGGTTGCAAACTGAAGCTTTCTTT.

This clonotype was recorded a few times. J is TRBJ2-2 and V is TRBV9; 7 nucleotides align to TRBD2. V shed 4 bases, J shed 5 bases, and the junction held 11 bases outside the gene matches. Germline assignment: CDR1 SGDLS and CDR2 YYNGEE. The CDR3 runs to 16 residues. The CDR3 DNA is TGTGCCAGCAGCCCCAGTGGGGGGGGAGATACCGGGGAGCTGTTTTTT. Translation gives CASSPSGGGDTGELFF.

This clonotype showed up just a few times. This chain uses TRBV5-1 with TRBJ2-7; D possibly corresponds to TRBD1 (6 bases). CDR1 SGHRS and CDR2 YFSETQ come from the germline V gene. This CDR3 is built from 15 residues. The V and J ends lost 1 base and 0 bases respectively, with 11 bases between them. CDR3 sequence reads: CASSLNTGTSYEQYF. In DNA form, the CDR3 reads TGCGCCAGCAGCTTGAATACAGGGACCTCCTACGAGCAGTACTTC.

The chain has TRBV19 and TRBJ1-2, with D perhaps TRBD1 (5 bases). In germline, CDR1 is LNHDA, CDR2 SQIVND (reference sequence). V was pared by 7 bases and J by 4 bases, with 13 bases between. The length of the CDR3 is 13 residues. CDR3: CASKSGPIYGYTF. The CDR3 region has the DNA TGTGCCAGTAAGTCAGGGCCCATCTATGGCTACACCTTC.

This clonotype was detected only a few times. The gene calls are TRBV5-1 and TRBJ1-2, with D perhaps TRBD1 (5 bases). V lost 4 bases and J 5 bases, leaving 12 bases between the germline ends. CDR1 SGHRS and CDR2 YFSETQ come from the germline V gene. This CDR3 is 13 amino acids long. Here the CDR3 reads CASSRGGSYGYTF. In nucleotides, the CDR3 is TGCGCCAGCAGCCGGGGGGGAAGTTATGGCTACACCTTC.

V and J are TRBV7-8 and TRBJ2-5, with 8 bases fitting TRBD2. Germline assignment: CDR1 SGHVS and CDR2 FQNEAQ. Unmatched junction bases numbered 10, after V lost 5 bases and J lost 2 bases. The CDR3 consists of 16 residues. In nucleotides, the CDR3 is TGTGCCAGCAGCACCCGACGAGCGGGAGTTCAAGAGACCCAGTACTTC. Its protein is CASSTRRAGVQETQYF.

V and J are TRBV28 and TRBJ1-1; possibly TRBD1 for D (6 bases). Germline V CDR1 and CDR2: MDHEN, SYDVKM. Trimming pared 5 bases from V and 4 bases from J, leaving 20 bases between. There are 16 residues in the CDR3. Here the CDR3 reads CASSPPRGTGRTEAFF. In nucleotides, the CDR3 is TGTGCCAGCAGTCCCCCAAGGGGGACGGGTCGCACTGAAGCTTTCTTT. The full variable domain, in which reference TRBV28 and TRBJ1-1 provide the parts outside the CDR3, is DVKVTQSSRYLVKRTGEKVFLECVQDMDHENMFWYRQDPGLGLRLIYFSYDVKMKEKGDIPEGYSVSREKKERFSLILESASTNQTSMYLCASSPPRGTGRTEAFFGQGTRLTVV.

The chain employs TRBV12-3 or TRBV12-4 and TRBJ2-2, with a tentative D call TRBD2 (6 bases). V gave up 5 bases and J gave up 2 bases, with 12 bases separating them. The CDR3 consists of 15 residues. The CDR3: CASSDGTFNTGELFF. The CDR3 DNA is TGTGCCAGCAGTGACGGGACTTTCAACACCGGGGAGCTGTTTTTT.

The V and J genes are TRBV4-2 and TRBJ2-7; 8 nucleotides agree with TRBD2. CDR1 is LGHNA, CDR2 YNFKEQ, per germline. This CDR3 contains 15 residues. The junction had 3 bases not matched to a gene; V was cut back by 0 bases and J by 2 bases. This chain's CDR3 is CASSQDTGGAYEQYF. The CDR3 nucleotides are TGTGCCAGCAGCCAAGACACCGGGGGGGCCTACGAGCAGTACTTC.

The J gene is TRBJ1-1, the V gene TRBV7-2, with D unclear. The CDR3 is made up of 13 amino acids. The germline gives CDR1 SGHTA, CDR2 FQGNSA. Between the trimmed V and J ends, which lost 3 bases and 4 bases, there was a span of 9 bases. The CDR3 is CASSLAPGTEAFF. The CDR3 DNA follows: TGTGCCAGCAGCTTGGCTCCGGGCACTGAAGCTTTCTTT. The full variable domain, in which reference TRBV7-2 and TRBJ1-1 provide the parts outside the CDR3, is GAGVSQSPSNKVTEKGKDVELRCDPISGHTALYWYRQSLGQGLEFLIYFQGNSAPDKSGLPSDRFSAERTGGSVSTLTIQRTQQEDSAVYLCASSLAPGTEAFFGQGTRLTVV.

This clonotype was picked up a small number of times. The chain combines TRBV7-6 with TRBJ2-7; 9 nucleotides match TRBD1. Germline V CDR1 and CDR2: SGHVS, FNYEAQ. The V gene end was trimmed by 3 bases and the J gene end by 2 bases; junction bases not matched to a gene: 5. CDR3 length: 15 residues. Written as DNA, the CDR3 is TGTGCCAGCAGCTTCGGGACAGGGCTAACCTACGAGCAGTACTTC. Translating gives CASSFGTGLTYEQYF.

The chain has TRBV4-3 and TRBJ1-1; 8 nucleotides match TRBD1. The V and J ends lost 0 bases and 1 base, in that order; junction bases with no gene match: 10. CDR1 is LGHNA and CDR2 is YSLEER in the germline V gene. The CDR3 totals 18 residues. CDR3 nucleotides: TGCGCCAGCAGCCAAGAGGTTGCGGGGACAGGTGGGAACACTGAAGCTTTCTTT. Translated: CASSQEVAGTGGNTEAFF.

This clonotype was seen more than once but under ten times. This rearrangement joins TRBV30 to TRBJ2-3, with no clear D. The ends were cut back, 0 bases at V and 1 base at J, with 2 bases in the middle. This CDR3 has 12 amino acids. CDR1 and CDR2 from the germline V gene are GTSNPN and SVGIG (reference sequence). The CDR3 loop is CAWSVRTDTQYF. CDR3 bases: TGTGCCTGGAGTGTACGCACAGATACGCAGTATTTT.

The rearrangement uses TRBV7-2 and TRBJ2-7; TRBD1 agrees at 8 bases. Losses at the gene ends were 3 bases for V and 2 bases for J; bases not matched to a gene: 3. CDR3 size: 14 residues. The germline CDR1 and CDR2 sequences are SGHTA and FQGNSA. CDR3 nucleotide sequence: TGTGCCAGCAGCTTTGGACAGGGCCCCTACGAGCAGTACTTC. It translates to CASSFGQGPYEQYF.

The chain joins TRBV30 to TRBJ2-7; D is unclear. The CDR3 sequence is 12 residues long. V gave up 0 bases and J gave up 6 bases, with 9 bases separating them. Germline V gives CDR1 GTSNPN, CDR2 SVGIG (reference sequence). Here the CDR3 reads CAWSVRVLEQYF. DNA for the CDR3: TGTGCCTGGAGTGTACGGGTACTCGAGCAGTACTTC.

The chain uses TRBV7-6 and TRBJ2-5; 8 bases map to TRBD2. CDR1 and CDR2 (germline): SGHVS, FNYEAQ. The CDR3 extends over 14 amino acids. V lost 5 bases, J lost 2 bases, and 4 bases stayed unmatched. CDR3 region: CASSKRGSQETQYF. CDR3 nucleotide sequence: TGTGCCAGCAGCAAGCGGGGGAGTCAAGAGACCCAGTACTTC.

This clonotype was counted a few times. The chain links TRBV20-1 to TRBJ1-5, with unresolved D. The V gene lost 2 bases and the J gene lost 2 bases, with 10 bases spanning the gap. Germline-derived CDR1 and CDR2 are DFQATT and SNEGSKA (reference sequence). This CDR3 comprises 14 residues. CDR3 DNA: TGCAGTGCTAGACAGGAGGGCGGCAATCAGCCCCAGCATTTT. Its translation is CSARQEGGNQPQHF.

This chain uses TRBV6-6 with TRBJ1-1; D is uncertain. CDR1 is MNHNY, CDR2 SVGAGI, per germline (reference sequence). The CDR3 runs 13 residues. Trimming removed 0 bases from V and 4 bases from J, with 6 bases in between. The CDR3: CASSYSPGTEAFF. Written as DNA, the CDR3 is TGTGCCAGCAGTTACTCACCGGGCACTGAAGCTTTCTTT.

V is TRBV19 and J is TRBJ1-6, with 8 bases matching TRBD1. Unmatched junction bases numbered 5, after V lost 8 bases and J lost 8 bases. The CDR3 runs to 13 residues. Germline values: CDR1 LNHDA, CDR2 SQIVND (reference sequence). CDR3 residues: CASGQGQHSPLHF. CDR3 DNA sequence: TGTGCCAGTGGACAGGGTCAGCATTCACCCCTCCACTTT.

CDR3 region: CASSSSIGSGGAETQYF. CDR3 DNA: TGTGCCAGCAGCTCCTCTATAGGTAGCGGGGGGGCGGAGACCCAGTACTTC. The V gene is TRBV5-6, the J gene TRBJ2-5, with 11 nucleotides matching TRBD2. The CDR3 extends over 17 amino acids. Germline V CDR1 and CDR2: SGHDT, YYEEEE. V shed 3 bases, J shed 5 bases, and the junction held 12 bases outside the gene matches.